This T cell receptor (beta chain) was recovered during a study of T cell repertoires in cytomegalovirus infection. Study context: Well-studied HLA-B-restricted CMV epitopes were used in the study alongside recently identified HLA-C-restricted ones. Matching HLA type and CMV infection were both indicated by public TCR beta signatures. Study outcomes and limitations: The response measured ex vivo was dominated by TCR beta clonotypes (HLA-C-restricted and CMV-specific).

TCRdb ran MiXCR on the reads and lists one entry per CDR3 protein. Of approximately 50,000 distinct CDR3 sequences listed, about 18% are singletons. This clonotype was seen many times. Its target is not known. The CDR3 runs to 13 residues. The germline V and J ends were trimmed by 2 bases and 5 bases, with 9 bases remaining between them. Looked up from germline, CDR1 is SGHVS and CDR2 is FNYEAQ. The sample was CD8+ T cells from cultured PBMCs, taken from culture after CMV antigen stimulation. V is TRBV7-6 and J is TRBJ2-5, with a tentative D call TRBD2 (5 bases). The sequence was collected from a human donor in good health (CMV status not recorded). Some clones in this sample may be carry-over from other donors' samples. CDR3 region: CASSLTREETQYF. CDR3 coding DNA: TGTGCCAGCAGCTTAACTAGGGAGGAGACCCAGTACTTC.